The text below deals with one TCR beta chain. This sample was included in a study of technical replicates of blood from four donors. The protocol was immunoSEQ multiplex PCR, while the TCRdb copy is restricted to in-frame clones and leaves out a portion. The sample consists of roughly 72,000 clones, 93% of them appearing once. Germline V lookup: CDR1 SGHNT, CDR2 YYREEE (reference sequence). The CDR3 contains 14 residues. Trimming took 4 bases from V and 4 from J, leaving 14 bases between them. The gene calls are TRBV5-4 and TRBJ1-2; D is perhaps TRBD1 (5 bases). This clonotype was sampled from a human donor in good health. The sample was T cells isolated from PBMCs. CDR3 in amino acids: CASSPQGNAYGYTF. CDR3 nucleotides: TGTGCCAGCAGCCCTCAGGGTAATGCCTATGGCTACACCTTC.